This TCR beta chain was sequenced for a study of T-cell reconstitution after alpha-beta-depleted transplantation in children. The CDR3 loop spans 12 amino acids. V was pared by 2 bases and J by 14 bases, with 15 bases between. This clonotype occurred many times. Unique molecular identifiers featured in how the TCRbeta library was prepared. TCRdb reanalysed the PCR reads using MiXCR and keeps one entry per CDR3 protein. The data show some 490,000 distinct CDR3 sequences, about 12% seen once. The V call is TRBV12-3 or TRBV12-4, the J call TRBJ1-1; unclear D gene. Material: PBMCs from the stem cell graft donor, obtained from the stem cell graft. The clonotype was recovered from a human donor who donated a stem cell graft to a child with combined immunodeficiency. The DNA of the CDR3 is TGTGCCAGCAGTTTAAATGGCAGGAGTGGCTTCTTT. As protein: CASSLNGRSGFF.